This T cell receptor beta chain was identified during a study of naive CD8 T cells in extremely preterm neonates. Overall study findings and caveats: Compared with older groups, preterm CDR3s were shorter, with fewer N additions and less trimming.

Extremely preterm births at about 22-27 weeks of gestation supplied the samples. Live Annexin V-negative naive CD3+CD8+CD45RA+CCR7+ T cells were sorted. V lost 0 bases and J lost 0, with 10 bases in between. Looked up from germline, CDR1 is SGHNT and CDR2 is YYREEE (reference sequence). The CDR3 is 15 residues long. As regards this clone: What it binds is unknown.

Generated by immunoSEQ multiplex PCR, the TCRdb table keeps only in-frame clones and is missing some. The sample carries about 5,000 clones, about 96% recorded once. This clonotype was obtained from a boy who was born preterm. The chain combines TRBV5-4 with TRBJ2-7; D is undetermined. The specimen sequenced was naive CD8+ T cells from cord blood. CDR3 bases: TGTGCCAGCAGCTTGGGGGGAAGGAACTCCTACGAGCAGTACTTC. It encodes CASSLGGRNSYEQYF.